Sequencing of this T cell receptor beta chain was carried out in a study of T cells in Graves' hyperthyroidism and ophthalmopathy. Study-wide results and limits: The blood repertoire included most of the expanded thyroid clonotypes above 0.001. The model identified upcoming ophthalmopathy a median approximately 6.5 months ahead of onset.

This clonotype was counted at least ten times. The antigen is undetermined. Germline CDR1 is SGHTA and CDR2 is FQGTGA. V dropped 5 bases and J dropped 3; count of bases not matched to a gene: 9. The CDR3 length is 15 residues. What was amplified from RNA transcripts were TCR beta CDR3 regions. First-round RT-PCR of the TCR CDR3 relied on the HTBI primer set. TCRdb passed the multiplex PCR reads through MiXCR, listing each CDR3 protein once. The data show approximately 640,000 distinct CDR3 sequences, 15% to 20% seen once. This rearrangement joins TRBV7-3 to TRBJ1-1; TRBD1 matches 7 bases. Sequencing was done on a sample of blood. This TCR was recovered from a woman in her thirties with Graves' hyperthyroidism. The CDR3 coding sequence is TGTGCCAGCAGCGCGGCCGGGACAGCCTACACTGAAGCTTTCTTT. This translates into CASSAAGTAYTEAFF.